The clone carrying this TCR beta chain was picked up many times. No antigen is known for it. Construction of the TCRbeta library involved unique molecular identifiers. Via MiXCR, TCRdb re-called the PCR reads, giving one row per CDR3 protein. The sample contains some 200,000 distinct CDR3 sequences, approximately 8% of which appear only once. This entry belongs to a study of T-cell reconstitution after alpha-beta-depleted transplantation in children. The germline V and J ends were trimmed by 4 bases and 5 bases, with 23 bases remaining between them. Germline CDR1 MNHEY, CDR2 SMNVEV (reference sequence). This CDR3 is built from 17 residues. Study-level findings and limits: The study traced high day-60 TCRbeta diversity in some patients to surviving recipient T cells and thymic progenitors. Counts and diversity of T cells one year after transplant came mostly from newly produced T cells. The origin of alpha-beta T cells about two months after transplant was reportedly several hundred expanded graft clones.

Sequenced here: PBMCs, mostly from graft donor cells, sampled 360 days after TCRalphabeta/CD19-depleted stem cell transplant. The chain combines TRBV27 with TRBJ2-5, with D perhaps matching TRBD1 or TRBD2 (5 bases each). This sequence was found in a male patient between 2 and 15 years old who had a stem cell transplant for acute myeloid leukemia, so the T cells may come from the graft donor. The CDR3 is CASSSRDYEARGETQYF. The CDR3 DNA is TGTGCCAGCAGTTCCCGAGACTACGAGGCGAGGGGCGAGACCCAGTACTTC.